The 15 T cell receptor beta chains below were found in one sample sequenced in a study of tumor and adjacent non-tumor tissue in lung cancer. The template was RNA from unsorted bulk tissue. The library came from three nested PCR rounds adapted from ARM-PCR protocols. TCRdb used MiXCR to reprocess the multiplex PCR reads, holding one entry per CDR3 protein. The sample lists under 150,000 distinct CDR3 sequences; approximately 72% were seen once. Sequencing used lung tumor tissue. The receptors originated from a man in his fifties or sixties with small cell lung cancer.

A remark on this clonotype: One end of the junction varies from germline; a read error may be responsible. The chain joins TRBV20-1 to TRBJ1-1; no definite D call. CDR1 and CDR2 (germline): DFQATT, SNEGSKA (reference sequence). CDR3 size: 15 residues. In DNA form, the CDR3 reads TGCAGTGCTAGAGTCGGGAGTCGGTCAGGCACTGAGGCTTTCTTT. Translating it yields CSARVGSRSGTEAFF.

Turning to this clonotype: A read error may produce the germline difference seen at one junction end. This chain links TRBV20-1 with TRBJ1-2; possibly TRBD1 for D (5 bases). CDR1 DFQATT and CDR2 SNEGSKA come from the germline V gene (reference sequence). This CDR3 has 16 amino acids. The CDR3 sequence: CNARAISGNSYYGYTF. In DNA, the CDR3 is TGCAATGCTAGAGCCATTTCAGGGAATAGTTACTATGGCTACACCTTC.

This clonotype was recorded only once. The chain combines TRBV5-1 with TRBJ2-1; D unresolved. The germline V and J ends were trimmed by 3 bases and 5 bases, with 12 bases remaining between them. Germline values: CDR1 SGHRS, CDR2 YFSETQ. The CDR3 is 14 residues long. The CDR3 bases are TGCGCCAGCAGCTCGTCGAGAGGAGACAATGAGCAGTTCTTC. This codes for CASSSSRGDNEQFF.

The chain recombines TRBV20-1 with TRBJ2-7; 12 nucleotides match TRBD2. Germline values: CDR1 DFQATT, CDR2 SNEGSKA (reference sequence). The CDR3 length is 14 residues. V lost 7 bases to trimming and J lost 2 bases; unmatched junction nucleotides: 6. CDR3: CSVELAGGTYEQYF. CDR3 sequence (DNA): TGCAGTGTGGAACTAGCGGGAGGAACCTACGAGCAGTACTTC.

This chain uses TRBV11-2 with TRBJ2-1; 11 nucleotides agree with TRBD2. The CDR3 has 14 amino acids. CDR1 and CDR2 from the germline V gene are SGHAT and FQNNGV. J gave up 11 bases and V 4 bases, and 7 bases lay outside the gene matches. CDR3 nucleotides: TGTGCCAGCAGCTCAACTAGCGGGAGCGATAAGCAGTTCTTC. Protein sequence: CASSSTSGSDKQFF.

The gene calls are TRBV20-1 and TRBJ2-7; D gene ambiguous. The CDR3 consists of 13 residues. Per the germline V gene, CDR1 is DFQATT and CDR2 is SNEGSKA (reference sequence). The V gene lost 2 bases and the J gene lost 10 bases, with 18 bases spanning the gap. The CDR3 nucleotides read TGCAGTGCTAGACCAGGCCTGGCAGGCGAACAGTACTTC. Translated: CSARPGLAGEQYF.

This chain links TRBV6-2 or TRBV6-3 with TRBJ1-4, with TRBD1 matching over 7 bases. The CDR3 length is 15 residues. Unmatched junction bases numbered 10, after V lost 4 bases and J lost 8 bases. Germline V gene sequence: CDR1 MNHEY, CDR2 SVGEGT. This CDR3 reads CASSSGQGVREKLFF. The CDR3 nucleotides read TGTGCCAGCAGTTCGGGGCAGGGGGTCCGCGAAAAACTGTTTTTT.

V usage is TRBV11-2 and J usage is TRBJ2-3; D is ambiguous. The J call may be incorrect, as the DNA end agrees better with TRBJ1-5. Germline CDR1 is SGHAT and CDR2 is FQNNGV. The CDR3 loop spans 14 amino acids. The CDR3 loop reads CASSLTGGTDTQHF. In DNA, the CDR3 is TGTGCCAGCAGCTTAACGGGTGGAACAGATACGCAGCATTTT.

The CDR3, as DNA: TGTGCCAGCGCTTCTAGGGTAGGCATTGAAGCTTTCTTT. It codes for CASASRVGIEAFF. This chain uses TRBV12-3 or TRBV12-4 with TRBJ1-1; no reliable D call. Trimming cost V 8 bases and J 7 bases, with 17 bases left between them. The CDR3 is 13 amino acids.

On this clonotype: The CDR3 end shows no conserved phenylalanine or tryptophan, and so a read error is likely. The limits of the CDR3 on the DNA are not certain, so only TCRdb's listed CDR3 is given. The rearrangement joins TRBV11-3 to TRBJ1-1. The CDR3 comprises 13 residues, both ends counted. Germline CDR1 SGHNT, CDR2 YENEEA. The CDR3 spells CASSFSMNTEVFI.

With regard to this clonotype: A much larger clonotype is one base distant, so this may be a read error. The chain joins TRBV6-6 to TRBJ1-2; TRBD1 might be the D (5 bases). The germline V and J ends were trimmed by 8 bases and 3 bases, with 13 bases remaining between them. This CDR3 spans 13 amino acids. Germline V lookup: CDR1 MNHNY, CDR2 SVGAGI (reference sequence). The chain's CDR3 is CASLRQSYYGYTF. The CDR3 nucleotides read TGTGCCAGCTTGAGACAGAGCTACTATGGCTACACCTTC.

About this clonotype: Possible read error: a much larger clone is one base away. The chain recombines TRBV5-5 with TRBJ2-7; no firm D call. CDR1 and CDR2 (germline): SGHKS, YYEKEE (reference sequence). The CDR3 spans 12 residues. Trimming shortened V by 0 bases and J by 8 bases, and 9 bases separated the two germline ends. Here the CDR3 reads CASSLAMYKQYF. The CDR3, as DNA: TGTGCCAGCAGCTTGGCCATGTACAAGCAGTACTTC. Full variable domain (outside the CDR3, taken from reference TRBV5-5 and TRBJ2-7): DAGVTQSPTHLIKTRGQQVTLRCSPISGHKSVSWYQQVLGQGPQFIFQYYEKEERGRGNFPDRFSARQFPNYSSELNVNALLLGDSALYLCASSLAMYKQYFGPGTRLTVT.

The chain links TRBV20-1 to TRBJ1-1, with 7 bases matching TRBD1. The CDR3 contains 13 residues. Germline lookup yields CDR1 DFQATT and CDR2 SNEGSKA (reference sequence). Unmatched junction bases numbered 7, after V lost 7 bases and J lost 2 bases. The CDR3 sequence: CSGRTGRNTEAFF. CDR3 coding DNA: TGCAGTGGTAGGACAGGTAGAAACACTGAAGCTTTCTTT.

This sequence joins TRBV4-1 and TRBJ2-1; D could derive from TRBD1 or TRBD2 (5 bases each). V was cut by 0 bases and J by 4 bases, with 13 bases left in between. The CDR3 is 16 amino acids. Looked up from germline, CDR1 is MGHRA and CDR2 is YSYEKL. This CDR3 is CASSQEGDPIYNEQFF. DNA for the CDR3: TGCGCCAGCAGCCAAGAAGGGGACCCAATATACAATGAGCAGTTCTTC.

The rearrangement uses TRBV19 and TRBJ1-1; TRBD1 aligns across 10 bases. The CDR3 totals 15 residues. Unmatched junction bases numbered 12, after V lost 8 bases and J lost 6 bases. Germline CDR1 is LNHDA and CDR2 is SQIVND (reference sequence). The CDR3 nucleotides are TGTGCCAGTCGGAGTCCGAGACAGGGGGCATCTGAAGCTTTCTTT. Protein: CASRSPRQGASEAFF. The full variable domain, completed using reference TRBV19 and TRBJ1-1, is DGGITQSPKYLFRKEGQNVTLSCEQNLNHDAMYWYRQDPGQGLRLIYYSQIVNDFQKGDIAEGYSVSREKKESFPLTVTSAQKNPTAFYLCASRSPRQGASEAFFGQGTRLTVV.